A single sample is the source of the 31 T cell receptor beta chains below, sequenced in a study of blood T cell repertoires in COVID-19. Sequenced by immunoSEQ multiplex PCR; TCRdb stores in-frame clones only, minus some. Of under 200,000 clones detected, approximately 79% appear once; the ten largest clones hold 4% to 6.5%. The sequencing input was PBMCs or T cells enriched from blood (not recorded which). These TCRs come from an older woman with acute COVID-19.

The chain carries TRBV5-4 and TRBJ1-1; maybe TRBD1 (5 bases). Trimming took off 1 base at V and 3 bases at J, with 7 bases between the two ends. CDR1 and CDR2 from the germline V gene are SGHNT and YYREEE (reference sequence). The CDR3 sequence is 13 residues long. Written as DNA, the CDR3 is TGTGCCAGCAGCTTGCAAGGGGACACTGAAGCTTTCTTT. Translating gives CASSLQGDTEAFF.

The CDR3 DNA follows: TGTGCCAGCAGCGCCCGGGACACAGGCAATCAGCCCCAGCATTTT. Amino acids: CASSARDTGNQPQHF. The chain joins TRBV3-1 (or the pseudogene TRBV3-2) to TRBJ1-5, with a weak D call TRBD1 (6 bases). Germline V CDR1 and CDR2: LGHDT, YNNKEL (reference sequence). The CDR3 covers 15 residues. Trimming pared 5 bases from V and 2 bases from J, leaving 13 bases between.

The J gene is TRBJ1-2, the V gene TRBV4-3, with D unclear. Trimming cost V 0 bases and J 6 bases, with 17 bases left between them. The germline V gene encodes CDR1 LGHNA and CDR2 YSLEER. This CDR3 contains 16 residues. In DNA form, the CDR3 reads TGCGCCAGCAGCCAAGATCAGAGGAATTCGGTGAATGGCTACACCTTC. Amino acids: CASSQDQRNSVNGYTF.

This clone was seen only once. The V gene is TRBV11-2, the J gene TRBJ1-1; D uncertain. The germline V and J ends were trimmed by 1 base and 5 bases, with 8 bases remaining between them. The CDR3 totals 13 residues. CDR1 SGHAT and CDR2 FQNNGV come from the germline V gene. The CDR3, as DNA: TGTGCCAGCAGCTTAGCGGGAGGTACTGAAGCTTTCTTT. This sequence encodes CASSLAGGTEAFF.

The rearrangement joins TRBV7-2 to TRBJ1-4; 10 nucleotides match TRBD1. CDR1 is SGHTA and CDR2 is FQGNSA in the germline V gene. The CDR3 runs 14 residues. Losses at the gene ends were 5 bases for V and 5 bases for J; bases not matched to a gene: 2. In nucleotides, the CDR3 is TGTGCCAGCAGCCCGGGACAGGGGAATGAAAAACTGTTTTTT. As protein: CASSPGQGNEKLFF.

The chain couples TRBV29-1 to TRBJ2-1; the D is unclear. The CDR3 covers 13 residues. Germline loops: CDR1 SQVTM, CDR2 ANQGSEA. The V and J ends lost 3 bases and 3 bases respectively, with 9 bases between them. CDR3 coding DNA: TGCAGCGTTGATTTCGGCGGCTACAATGAGCAGTTCTTC. Its protein product is CSVDFGGYNEQFF.

This clone occurred a few times. The chain uses TRBV6-2 or TRBV6-3 and TRBJ2-3, with TRBD2 identical over 7 bases. CDR1 is MNHEY, CDR2 SVGEGT, per germline. The J segment lost 4 bases and the V segment lost 4 bases, leaving 8 bases of the junction unmatched. The CDR3 has 15 amino acids. DNA for the CDR3: TGTGCCAGCAGTTTTGGCGGGAGTTTGGCAGATACGCAGTATTTT. Translating it yields CASSFGGSLADTQYF.

In DNA, the CDR3 is TGCGCCAGCACCCTGACCGGGACAGGGGTCTACGAGCAGTACTTC. Translating gives CASTLTGTGVYEQYF. The rearrangement uses TRBV10-2 and TRBJ2-7, with 10 bases identical to TRBD1. After removal of 7 bases from V and 3 bases from J, the junction contained 9 bases not matched to a gene. The V gene's germline CDR1 is WSHSY and CDR2 SAAADI. CDR3 length: 15 residues.

The table lists this clone with a count of one. This CDR3 is CASRLNRADGYTF. CDR3 DNA: TGTGCCAGCAGGCTAAACAGGGCGGATGGCTACACCTTC. The rearrangement links TRBV7-9 to TRBJ1-2; TRBD1 is a possible D gene (6 bases). CDR1 and CDR2 from the germline V gene are SEHNR and FQNEAQ (reference sequence). V was cut by 6 bases and J by 6 bases, with 14 bases left in between. This CDR3 spans 13 amino acids.

As regards this clone: This same CDR3 is encoded by further DNA sequences in the sample. The V gene is TRBV7-2, the J gene TRBJ2-1; 12 bases are a match to TRBD2. The CDR3 is 18 amino acids. CDR1 SGHTA and CDR2 FQGNSA come from the germline V gene. Germline trimming cut 0 bases from V and 1 base from J; bases unmatched to any gene: 4. In nucleotides, the CDR3 is TGTGCCAGCAGCTTAGCTTCTAGCGGGGGGGCGTCCTACAATGAGCAGTTCTTC. This translates into CASSLASSGGASYNEQFF.

The J gene is TRBJ1-2, the V gene TRBV7-6; D ambiguous. V lost 1 base to trimming and J lost 4 bases, with 10 bases between them. The CDR3 has 14 amino acids. The germline CDR1 and CDR2 sequences are SGHVS and FNYEAQ. The CDR3 sequence: CASSLGGRGYGYTF. DNA for the CDR3: TGTGCCAGCAGCTTAGGAGGCCGGGGCTATGGCTACACCTTC.

The chain couples TRBV27 to TRBJ1-6, with 7 bases fitting TRBD1. Germline V gene data show CDR1 as MNHEY and CDR2 as SMNVEV (reference sequence). The CDR3 consists of 15 residues. Unmatched junction bases numbered 11, after V lost 5 bases and J lost 10 bases. CDR3 bases: TGTGCCAGCAGTCCCCGACAGGGCCGGCAATCACCCCTCCACTTT. Protein: CASSPRQGRQSPLHF.

The rearrangement links TRBV9 to TRBJ1-2; D might be TRBD1 (6 bases). V lost 7 bases to trimming and J lost 6 bases, with 16 bases between them. CDR3 length: 13 residues. Germline values: CDR1 SGDLS, CDR2 YYNGEE. This CDR3 is CASGWGPPHGYTF. CDR3 coding DNA: TGTGCCAGCGGCTGGGGGCCGCCCCATGGCTACACCTTC.

The chain has TRBV27 and TRBJ1-6; 11 nucleotides agree with TRBD1. With V trimmed by 6 bases and J by 7 bases, 5 bases remained unmatched. The length of the CDR3 is 15 residues. Germline values: CDR1 MNHEY, CDR2 SMNVEV (reference sequence). The CDR3 DNA sequence: TGTGCCAGCAGCCACCGGGACAGGGGGAATTCACCCCTCCACTTT. Translating gives CASSHRDRGNSPLHF.

The V and J genes are TRBV11-2 and TRBJ2-5, with TRBD2 as a possible D gene (5 bases). V was cut by 4 bases and J by 5 bases, with 11 bases left in between. The CDR3 spans 13 residues. CDR1 and CDR2 from the germline V gene are SGHAT and FQNNGV. In nucleotides, the CDR3 is TGTGCCAGCAGCTCGCGGGCTGTTGAGACCCAGTACTTC. It is translated as CASSSRAVETQYF.

The rearrangement joins TRBV5-1 to TRBJ1-2, with 7 bases identical to TRBD1. V trimming: 0 bases; J trimming: 0 bases; junction bases outside the gene matches: 2. From germline, CDR1 is SGHRS and CDR2 YFSETQ. The CDR3 consists of 15 residues. The CDR3 loop is CASSLDQGANYGYTF. The CDR3 DNA reads as TGCGCCAGCAGCTTGGATCAGGGGGCTAACTATGGCTACACCTTC.

The gene calls are TRBV12-3 or TRBV12-4 and TRBJ1-2, with 8 bases identical to TRBD1. J lost 8 bases, V lost 2 bases, and 4 bases had no gene match. This CDR3 has 13 amino acids. The CDR3 sequence is CASSLSGTGGYTF. For the CDR3, the DNA is TGTGCCAGCAGTTTATCGGGGACAGGAGGCTACACCTTC.

The chain couples TRBV28 to TRBJ1-1; 7 bases agree with TRBD1. V lost 4 bases and J lost 8; bases outside the gene matches: 10. Germline CDR1 reads MDHEN; CDR2 reads SYDVKM. The CDR3 sequence is 14 residues long. CDR3 region: CASSYGTVRREAFF. In nucleotides, the CDR3 is TGTGCCAGCAGTTACGGGACAGTAAGGCGGGAAGCTTTCTTT.

The V call is TRBV28, the J call TRBJ1-6; 7 bases line up with TRBD1. CDR3 length: 16 amino acids. Germline V gives CDR1 MDHEN, CDR2 SYDVKM. V lost 6 bases to trimming and J lost 6 bases; unmatched junction nucleotides: 11. The CDR3 is CASRTYRQGGNSPLHF. The DNA of the CDR3 is TGTGCCAGCAGAACCTACCGACAGGGCGGTAATTCACCCCTCCACTTT.

The chain employs TRBV24-1 and TRBJ2-1, with 9 bases that match TRBD1. V lost 1 base, J lost 4 bases, and 1 base stayed unmatched. CDR3 length: 15 residues. From germline, CDR1 is KGHDR and CDR2 SFDVKD. In DNA, the CDR3 is TGTGCCACCAGTGATTTAGGACAGGGGTACAATGAGCAGTTCTTC. It is translated as CATSDLGQGYNEQFF.

A few counts support this clone. V and J are TRBV27 and TRBJ2-7; 8 bases line up with TRBD1. CDR1 and CDR2 from the germline V gene are MNHEY and SMNVEV (reference sequence). Trimming removed 3 bases from V and 2 bases from J; junction bases left unmatched: 9. CDR3 length: 16 residues. CDR3 nucleotide sequence: TGTGCCAGCAGTTTTTGGGCGGGACAGGCGGCCTACGAGCAGTACTTC. Translating it yields CASSFWAGQAAYEQYF.

The gene calls are TRBV5-4 and TRBJ1-3; D unresolved. Germline V gene data show CDR1 as SGHNT and CDR2 as YYREEE (reference sequence). The V end was cut by 4 bases, the J end by 0 bases, with 14 bases between. CDR3 length: 16 residues. CDR3 sequence (DNA): TGTGCCAGCAGCCCCGGTCCCCATGACTCTGGAAACACCATATATTTT. Translating gives CASSPGPHDSGNTIYF.

V and J are TRBV5-1 and TRBJ1-6; tentatively, D is TRBD1 (5 bases). The CDR3 is made up of 15 amino acids. The germline V and J ends were trimmed by 0 bases and 10 bases, with 14 bases remaining between them. The germline V gene encodes CDR1 SGHRS and CDR2 YFSETQ. CDR3 DNA: TGCGCCAGCAGCTTGGCCCAGGGTGTAGACTCACCCCTCCACTTT. It encodes CASSLAQGVDSPLHF.

The chain employs TRBV28 and TRBJ2-3; tentative D call: TRBD2 (6 bases). The CDR3 is 15 amino acids. V lost 2 bases, J lost 2 bases, and 11 bases lay in between. Per the germline V gene, CDR1 is MDHEN and CDR2 is SYDVKM. Here the CDR3 reads CASSLGGVPTDTQYF. For the CDR3, the DNA is TGTGCCAGCAGTTTAGGCGGGGTTCCCACAGATACGCAGTATTTT. Full variable domain (missing parts from reference TRBV28 and TRBJ2-3): DVKVTQSSRYLVKRTGEKVFLECVQDMDHENMFWYRQDPGLGLRLIYFSYDVKMKEKGDIPEGYSVSREKKERFSLILESASTNQTSMYLCASSLGGVPTDTQYFGPGTRLTVL.

The rearrangement links TRBV28 to TRBJ1-4, with D possibly matching TRBD1 (5 bases). The CDR3 extends over 15 amino acids. The V gene's germline CDR1 is MDHEN and CDR2 SYDVKM. The ends were cut back, 3 bases at V and 7 bases at J, with 15 bases in the middle. The CDR3 loop is CASSFVVGDFEKLFF. In DNA, the CDR3 is TGTGCCAGCAGTTTTGTAGTAGGGGATTTTGAAAAACTGTTTTTT.

This clone showed up many times. This chain links TRBV6-5 with TRBJ2-7; 8 positions match TRBD1. Trimming cost V 11 bases and J 3 bases; bases outside gene matches: 9. This CDR3 has 13 amino acids. Germline V gene data show CDR1 as MNHEY and CDR2 as SVGAGI. The CDR3 is CAGERTGLYEQYF. The CDR3 DNA reads TGTGCCGGCGAGCGGACAGGGCTCTACGAGCAGTACTTC.

The rearrangement joins TRBV28 to TRBJ1-1; D not resolved. Germline CDR1 and CDR2: MDHEN and SYDVKM. The CDR3 covers 14 residues. V lost 7 bases and J lost 2, with 14 bases in between. The CDR3 spells CASTLGRANTEAFF. The DNA of the CDR3 is TGTGCCAGCACCCTAGGGAGGGCCAACACTGAAGCTTTCTTT.

J is TRBJ2-3 and V is TRBV4-2; 7 nucleotides agree with TRBD2. Per germline, CDR1 LGHNA and CDR2 YNFKEQ. The CDR3 has 15 amino acids. Trimming removed 3 bases from V and 5 bases from J; junction bases left unmatched: 8. For the CDR3, the DNA is TGTGCCAGCAGCCAGCGTCTAGGCGGGGGAGATACGCAGTATTTT. Translation: CASSQRLGGGDTQYF.

The chain has TRBV4-1 and TRBJ1-1; TRBD1 might be the D (5 bases). Germline V gene sequence: CDR1 MGHRA, CDR2 YSYEKL. V was pared by 0 bases and J by 5 bases, with 10 bases between. The CDR3 sequence is 14 residues long. This CDR3 is CASSQDSKGTEAFF. In DNA, the CDR3 is TGCGCCAGCAGCCAAGATAGTAAGGGGACTGAAGCTTTCTTT.

The rearrangement joins TRBV15 to TRBJ2-1, with 8 bases aligning to TRBD1. CDR3 length: 17 residues. After removal of 1 base from V and 3 bases from J, the junction contained 8 bases not matched to a gene. Per the germline V gene, CDR1 is LNHNV and CDR2 is YYDKDF (reference sequence). DNA of the CDR3: TGTGCCACCAGCAGAGCTGGACAGGGAGTTGTCTACAATGAGCAGTTCTTC. Translation: CATSRAGQGVVYNEQFF.

The chain links TRBV5-6 to TRBJ1-6, with D hard to call. CDR1 is SGHDT and CDR2 is YYEEEE in the germline V gene. The length of the CDR3 is 14 residues. V lost 3 bases, J lost 0 bases, and 4 bases lay in between. The CDR3 is CASSSGSYNSPLHF. The CDR3 region has the DNA TGTGCCAGCAGCTCCGGCTCCTATAATTCACCCCTCCACTTT.